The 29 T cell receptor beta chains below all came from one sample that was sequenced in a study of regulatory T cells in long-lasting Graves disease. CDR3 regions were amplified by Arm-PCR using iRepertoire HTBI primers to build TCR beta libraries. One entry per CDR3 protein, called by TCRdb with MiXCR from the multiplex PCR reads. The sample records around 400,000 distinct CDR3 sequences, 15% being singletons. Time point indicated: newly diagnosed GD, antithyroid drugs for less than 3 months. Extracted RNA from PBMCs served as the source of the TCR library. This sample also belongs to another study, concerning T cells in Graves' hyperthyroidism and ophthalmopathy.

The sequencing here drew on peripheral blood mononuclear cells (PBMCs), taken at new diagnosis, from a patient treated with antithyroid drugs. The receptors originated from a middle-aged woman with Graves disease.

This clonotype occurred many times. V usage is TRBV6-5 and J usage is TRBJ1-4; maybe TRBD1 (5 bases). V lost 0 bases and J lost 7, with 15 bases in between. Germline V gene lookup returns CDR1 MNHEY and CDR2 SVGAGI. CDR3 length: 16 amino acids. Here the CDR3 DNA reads TGTGCCAGCAGTTACTCGGCCCTGGGGGTAGCTGAAAAACTGTTTTTT. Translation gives CASSYSALGVAEKLFF.

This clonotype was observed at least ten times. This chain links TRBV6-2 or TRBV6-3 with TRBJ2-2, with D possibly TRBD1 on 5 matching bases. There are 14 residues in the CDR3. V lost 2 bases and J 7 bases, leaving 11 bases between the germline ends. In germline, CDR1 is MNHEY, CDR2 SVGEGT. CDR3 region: CASSYLVGDGELFF. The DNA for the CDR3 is TGTGCCAGCAGTTACCTTGTAGGGGACGGGGAGCTGTTTTTT.

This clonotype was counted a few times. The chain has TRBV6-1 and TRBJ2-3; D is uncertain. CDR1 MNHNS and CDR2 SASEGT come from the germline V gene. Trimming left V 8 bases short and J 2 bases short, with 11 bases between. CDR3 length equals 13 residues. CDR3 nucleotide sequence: TGTGCCAGCCAGAGCCTCCTCACAGATACGCAGTATTTT. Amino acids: CASQSLLTDTQYF.

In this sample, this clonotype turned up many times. The DNA of the CDR3 is TGTGCCAGCAGCTTGCTCGGACTAGCGGGAGATGGAAACGAGCAGTACTTC. It translates to CASSLLGLAGDGNEQYF. The chain carries TRBV7-8 and TRBJ2-7; 13 positions match TRBD2. Trimming removed 3 bases from V and 5 bases from J; junction bases left unmatched: 10. Germline-derived CDR1 and CDR2 are SGHVS and FQNEAQ. The CDR3 is made up of 17 amino acids.

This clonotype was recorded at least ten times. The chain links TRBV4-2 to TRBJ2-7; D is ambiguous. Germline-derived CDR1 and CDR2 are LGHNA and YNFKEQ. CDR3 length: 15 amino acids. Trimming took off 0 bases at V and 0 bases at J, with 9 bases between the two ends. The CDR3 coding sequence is TGTGCCAGCAGCCAAGATCTCTTAGGCTCCTACGAGCAGTACTTC. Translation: CASSQDLLGSYEQYF.

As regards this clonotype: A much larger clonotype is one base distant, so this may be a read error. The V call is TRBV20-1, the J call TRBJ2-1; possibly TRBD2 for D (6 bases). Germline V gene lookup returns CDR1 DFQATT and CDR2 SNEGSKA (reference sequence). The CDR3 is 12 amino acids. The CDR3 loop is CSQEGPYNEQFF. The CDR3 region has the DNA TGCAGCCAGGAGGGCCCCTACAATGAGCAGTTCTTC.

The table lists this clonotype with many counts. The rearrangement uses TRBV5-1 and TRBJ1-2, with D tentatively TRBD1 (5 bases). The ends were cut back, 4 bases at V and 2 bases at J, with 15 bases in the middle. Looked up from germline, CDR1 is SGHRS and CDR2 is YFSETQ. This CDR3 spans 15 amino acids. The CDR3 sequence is CASSPSGQGNYGYTF. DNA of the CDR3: TGCGCCAGCAGCCCCTCGGGGCAGGGAAACTATGGCTACACCTTC.

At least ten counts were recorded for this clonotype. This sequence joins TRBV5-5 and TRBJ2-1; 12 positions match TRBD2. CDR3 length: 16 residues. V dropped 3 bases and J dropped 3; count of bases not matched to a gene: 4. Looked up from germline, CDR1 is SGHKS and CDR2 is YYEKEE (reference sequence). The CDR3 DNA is TGTGCCAGCAGCTCGACTAGCGGGAGCATCTACAATGAGCAGTTCTTC. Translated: CASSSTSGSIYNEQFF.

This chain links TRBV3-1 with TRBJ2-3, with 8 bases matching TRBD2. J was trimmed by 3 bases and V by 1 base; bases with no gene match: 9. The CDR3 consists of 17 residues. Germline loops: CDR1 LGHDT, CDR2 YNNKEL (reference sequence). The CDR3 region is CASSQGVAGMVTDTQYF. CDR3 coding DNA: TGTGCCAGCAGCCAAGGGGTAGCGGGAATGGTAACAGATACGCAGTATTTT.

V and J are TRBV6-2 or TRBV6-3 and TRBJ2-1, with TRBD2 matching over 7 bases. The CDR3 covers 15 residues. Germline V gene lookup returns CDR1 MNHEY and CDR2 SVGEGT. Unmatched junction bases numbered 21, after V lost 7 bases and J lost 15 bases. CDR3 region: CASIIRDYPTGSRFF. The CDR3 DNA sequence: TGTGCCAGCATCATCCGGGACTACCCTACGGGGAGTCGGTTCTTC.

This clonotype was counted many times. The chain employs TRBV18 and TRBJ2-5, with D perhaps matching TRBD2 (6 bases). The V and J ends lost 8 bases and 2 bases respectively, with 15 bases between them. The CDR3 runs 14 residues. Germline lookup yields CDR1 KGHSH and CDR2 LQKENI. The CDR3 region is CASSPLARQETQYF. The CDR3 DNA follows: TGTGCCAGCAGCCCTCTAGCGCGTCAAGAGACCCAGTACTTC.

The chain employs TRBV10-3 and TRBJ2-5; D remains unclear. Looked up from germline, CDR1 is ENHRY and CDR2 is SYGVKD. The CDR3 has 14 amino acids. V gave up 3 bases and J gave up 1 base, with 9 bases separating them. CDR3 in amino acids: CAISEEGFQETQYF. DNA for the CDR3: TGTGCCATCAGTGAAGAAGGCTTCCAAGAGACCCAGTACTTC.

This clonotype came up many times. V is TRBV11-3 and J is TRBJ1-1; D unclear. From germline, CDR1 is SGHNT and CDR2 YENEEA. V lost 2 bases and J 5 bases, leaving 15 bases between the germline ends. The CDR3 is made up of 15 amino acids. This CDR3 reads CASSLNRLTATEAFF. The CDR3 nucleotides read TGTGCCAGCAGCTTAAATCGGTTGACGGCAACTGAAGCTTTCTTT.

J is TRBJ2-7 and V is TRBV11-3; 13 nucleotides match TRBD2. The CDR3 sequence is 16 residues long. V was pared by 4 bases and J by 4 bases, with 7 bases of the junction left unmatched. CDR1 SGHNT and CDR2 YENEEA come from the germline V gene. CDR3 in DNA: TGTGCCAGCAGCTCTCGACTAGCGGGAGGTTTTTACGAGCAGTACTTC. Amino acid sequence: CASSSRLAGGFYEQYF.

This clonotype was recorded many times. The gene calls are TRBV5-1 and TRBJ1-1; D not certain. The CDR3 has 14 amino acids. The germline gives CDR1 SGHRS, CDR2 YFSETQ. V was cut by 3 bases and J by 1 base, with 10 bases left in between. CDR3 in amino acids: CASSSRSENTEAFF. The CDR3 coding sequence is TGCGCCAGCAGCTCAAGAAGTGAGAACACTGAAGCTTTCTTT.

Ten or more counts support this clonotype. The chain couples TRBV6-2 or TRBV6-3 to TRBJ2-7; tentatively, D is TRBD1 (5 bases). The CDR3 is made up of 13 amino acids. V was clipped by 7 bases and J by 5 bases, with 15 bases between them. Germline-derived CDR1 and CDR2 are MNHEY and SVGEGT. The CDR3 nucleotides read TGTGCCAGCATTAACCCTGGGGCCGACGAGCAGTACTTC. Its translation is CASINPGADEQYF.

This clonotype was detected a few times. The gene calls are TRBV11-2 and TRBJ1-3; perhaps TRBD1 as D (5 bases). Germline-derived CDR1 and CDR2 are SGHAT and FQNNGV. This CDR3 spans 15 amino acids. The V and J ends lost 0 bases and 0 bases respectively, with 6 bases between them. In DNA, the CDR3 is TGTGCCAGCAGCTTAGACAGGGTCTCTGGAAACACCATATATTTT. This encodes CASSLDRVSGNTIYF. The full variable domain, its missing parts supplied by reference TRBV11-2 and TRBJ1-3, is EAGVAQSPRYKIIEKRQSVAFWCNPISGHATLYWYQQILGQGPKLLIQFQNNGVVDDSQLPKDRFSAERLKGVDSTLKIQPAKLEDSAVYLCASSLDRVSGNTIYFGEGSWLTVV.

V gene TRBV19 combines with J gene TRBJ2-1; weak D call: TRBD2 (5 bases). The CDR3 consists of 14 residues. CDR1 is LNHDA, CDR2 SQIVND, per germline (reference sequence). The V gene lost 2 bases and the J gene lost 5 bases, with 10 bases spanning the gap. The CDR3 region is CASSIMGDHNEQFF. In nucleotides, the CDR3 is TGTGCCAGTAGTATAATGGGAGACCACAATGAGCAGTTCTTC.

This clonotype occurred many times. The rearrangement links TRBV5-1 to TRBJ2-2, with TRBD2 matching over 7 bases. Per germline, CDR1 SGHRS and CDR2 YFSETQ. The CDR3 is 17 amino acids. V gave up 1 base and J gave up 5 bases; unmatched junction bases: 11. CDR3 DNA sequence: TGCGCCAGCAGCTTGATCCCTAGCGGTAGAGGGACCGGGGAGCTGTTTTTT. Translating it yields CASSLIPSGRGTGELFF.

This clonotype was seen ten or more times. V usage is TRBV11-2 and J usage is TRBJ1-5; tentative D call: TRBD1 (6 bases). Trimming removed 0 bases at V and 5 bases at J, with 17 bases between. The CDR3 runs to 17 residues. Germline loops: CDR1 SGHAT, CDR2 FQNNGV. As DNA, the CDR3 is TGTGCCAGCAGCTTAGATTACGGGGGCGGGGGCGATCAGCCCCAGCATTTT. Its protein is CASSLDYGGGGDQPQHF.

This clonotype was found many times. The CDR3 DNA is TGTGCCAGCAGTTTATCAGGGCTAGCGGAAGATCCCGATACGCAGTATTTT. It translates to CASSLSGLAEDPDTQYF. V is TRBV12-3 or TRBV12-4 and J is TRBJ2-3; 7 nucleotides align to TRBD2. This CDR3 is built from 17 residues. The J segment lost 6 bases and the V segment lost 2 bases, leaving 14 bases of the junction unmatched.

In DNA form, the CDR3 reads TGTGCCAGCAGCGTAGAGGGTAGCGGGAGAGAACCCTACGAGCAGTACTTC. Its protein product is CASSVEGSGREPYEQYF. This rearrangement joins TRBV9 to TRBJ2-7, with 9 nucleotides matching TRBD2. The CDR3 sequence is 17 residues long. Trimming cost V 0 bases and J 2 bases; bases outside gene matches: 9. Germline CDR1 reads SGDLS; CDR2 reads YYNGEE.

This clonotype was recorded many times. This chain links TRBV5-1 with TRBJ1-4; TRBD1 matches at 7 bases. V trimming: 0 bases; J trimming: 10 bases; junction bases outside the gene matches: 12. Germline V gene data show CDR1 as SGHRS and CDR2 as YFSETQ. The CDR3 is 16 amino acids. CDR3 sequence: CASSLDLPTKGAKLFF. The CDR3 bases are TGCGCCAGCAGCTTGGACCTTCCTACCAAGGGGGCAAAACTGTTTTTT.

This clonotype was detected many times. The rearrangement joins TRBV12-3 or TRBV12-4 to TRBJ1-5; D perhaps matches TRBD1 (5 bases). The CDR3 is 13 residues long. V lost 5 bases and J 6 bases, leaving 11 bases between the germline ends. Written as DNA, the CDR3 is TGTGCCAGCAGTCAAGACAGAACTCAGCCCCAGCATTTT. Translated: CASSQDRTQPQHF.

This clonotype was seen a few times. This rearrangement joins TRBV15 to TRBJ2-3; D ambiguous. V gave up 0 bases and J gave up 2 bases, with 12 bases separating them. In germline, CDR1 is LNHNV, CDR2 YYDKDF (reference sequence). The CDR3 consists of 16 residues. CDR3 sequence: CATSRDLGGNTDTQYF. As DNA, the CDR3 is TGTGCCACCAGCAGAGATCTTGGCGGAAACACAGATACGCAGTATTTT.

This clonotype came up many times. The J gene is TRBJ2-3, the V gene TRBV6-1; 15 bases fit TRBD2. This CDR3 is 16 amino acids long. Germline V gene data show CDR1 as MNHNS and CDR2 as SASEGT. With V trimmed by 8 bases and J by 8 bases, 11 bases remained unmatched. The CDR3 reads CASSRTSGRATGTQYF. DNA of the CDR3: TGTGCCAGCTCCAGGACTAGCGGGAGGGCCACCGGTACGCAGTATTTT.

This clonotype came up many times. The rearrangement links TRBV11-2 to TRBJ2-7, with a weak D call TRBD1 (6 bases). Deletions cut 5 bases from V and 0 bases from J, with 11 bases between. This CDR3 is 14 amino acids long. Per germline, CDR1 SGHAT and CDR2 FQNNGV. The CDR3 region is CASSKTGRSYEQYF. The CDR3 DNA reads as TGTGCCAGCAGCAAGACAGGCCGCTCCTACGAGCAGTACTTC.

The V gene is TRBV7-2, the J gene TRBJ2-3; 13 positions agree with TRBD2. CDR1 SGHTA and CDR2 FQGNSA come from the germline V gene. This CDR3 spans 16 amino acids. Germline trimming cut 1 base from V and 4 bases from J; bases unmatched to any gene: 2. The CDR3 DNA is TGTGCCAGCAGCTTAGTGACTAGCGGGAGGCCAGATACGCAGTATTTT. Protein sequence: CASSLVTSGRPDTQYF.

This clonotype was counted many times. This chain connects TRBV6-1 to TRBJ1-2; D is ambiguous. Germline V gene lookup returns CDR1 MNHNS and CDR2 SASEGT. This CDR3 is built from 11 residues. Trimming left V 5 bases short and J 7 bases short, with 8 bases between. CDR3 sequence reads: CASSRGVGYTF. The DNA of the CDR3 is TGTGCCAGCAGTCGCGGAGTTGGCTACACCTTC.